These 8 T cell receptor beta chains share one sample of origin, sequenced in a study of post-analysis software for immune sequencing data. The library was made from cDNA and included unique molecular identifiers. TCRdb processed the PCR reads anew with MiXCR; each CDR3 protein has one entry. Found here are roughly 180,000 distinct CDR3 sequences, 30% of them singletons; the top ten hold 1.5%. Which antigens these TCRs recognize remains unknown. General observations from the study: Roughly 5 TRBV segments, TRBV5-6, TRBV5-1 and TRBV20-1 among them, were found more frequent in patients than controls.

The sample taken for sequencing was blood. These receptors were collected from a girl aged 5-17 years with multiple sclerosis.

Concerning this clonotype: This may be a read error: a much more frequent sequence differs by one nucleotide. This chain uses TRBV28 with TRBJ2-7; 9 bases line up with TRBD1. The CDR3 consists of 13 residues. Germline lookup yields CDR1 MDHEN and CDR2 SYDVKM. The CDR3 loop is CAGSFNRGREQYF. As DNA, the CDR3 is TGTGCCGGCAGTTTCAACAGGGGGCGCGAGCAGTACTTC.

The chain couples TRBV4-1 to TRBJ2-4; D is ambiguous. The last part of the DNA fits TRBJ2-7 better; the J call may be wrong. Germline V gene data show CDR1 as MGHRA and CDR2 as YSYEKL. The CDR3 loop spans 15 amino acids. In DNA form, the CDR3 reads TGCGCCAGCAGCCAAGATACCCAGGTTTTCTACGAGCAGTACTTC. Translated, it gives CASSQDTQVFYEQYF.

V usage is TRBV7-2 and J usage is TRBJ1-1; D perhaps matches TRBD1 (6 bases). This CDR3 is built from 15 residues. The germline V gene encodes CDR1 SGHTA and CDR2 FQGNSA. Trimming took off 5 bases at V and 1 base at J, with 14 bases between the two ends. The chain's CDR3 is CASSRTRGRNTEAFF. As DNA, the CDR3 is TGTGCCAGCAGCCGCACCCGGGGGCGGAACACTGAAGCTTTCTTT.

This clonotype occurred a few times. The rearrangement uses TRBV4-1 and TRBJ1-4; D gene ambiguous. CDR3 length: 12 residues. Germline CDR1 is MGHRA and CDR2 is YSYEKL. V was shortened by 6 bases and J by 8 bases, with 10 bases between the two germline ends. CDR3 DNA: TGCGCCAGCAGGCAGGATGGGGAAAAACTGTTTTTT. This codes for CASRQDGEKLFF.

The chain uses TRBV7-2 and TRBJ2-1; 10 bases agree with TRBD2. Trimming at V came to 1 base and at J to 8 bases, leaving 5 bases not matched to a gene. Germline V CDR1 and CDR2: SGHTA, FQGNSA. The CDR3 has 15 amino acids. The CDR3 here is CASSLELAGPDEQFF. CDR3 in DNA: TGTGCCAGCAGCTTAGAACTAGCGGGGCCGGATGAGCAGTTCTTC.

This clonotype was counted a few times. This CDR3 is CASSEEVRTDTQYF. The DNA of the CDR3 is TGTGCCAGCAGTGAAGAAGTACGCACAGATACGCAGTATTTT. V is TRBV2 and J is TRBJ2-3; no clear D gene. V lost 1 base and J lost 1, with 6 bases in between. From germline, CDR1 is SNHLY and CDR2 FYNNEI. This CDR3 comprises 14 residues.

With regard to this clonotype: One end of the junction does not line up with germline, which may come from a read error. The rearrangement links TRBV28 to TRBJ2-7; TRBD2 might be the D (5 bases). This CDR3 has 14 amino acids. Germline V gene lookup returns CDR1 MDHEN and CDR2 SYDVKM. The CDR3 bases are TGTGCCGGCAGTCTCGGGCTAGCTCCCTACGAGCAGTACTTC. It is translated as CAGSLGLAPYEQYF.

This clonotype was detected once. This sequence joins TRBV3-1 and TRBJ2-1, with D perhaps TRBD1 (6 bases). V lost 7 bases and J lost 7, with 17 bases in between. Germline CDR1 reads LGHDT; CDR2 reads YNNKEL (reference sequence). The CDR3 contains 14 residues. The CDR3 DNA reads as TGTGCCAGCACGGAACAGGGTCGTGTGAATGAGCAGTTCTTC. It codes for CASTEQGRVNEQFF.